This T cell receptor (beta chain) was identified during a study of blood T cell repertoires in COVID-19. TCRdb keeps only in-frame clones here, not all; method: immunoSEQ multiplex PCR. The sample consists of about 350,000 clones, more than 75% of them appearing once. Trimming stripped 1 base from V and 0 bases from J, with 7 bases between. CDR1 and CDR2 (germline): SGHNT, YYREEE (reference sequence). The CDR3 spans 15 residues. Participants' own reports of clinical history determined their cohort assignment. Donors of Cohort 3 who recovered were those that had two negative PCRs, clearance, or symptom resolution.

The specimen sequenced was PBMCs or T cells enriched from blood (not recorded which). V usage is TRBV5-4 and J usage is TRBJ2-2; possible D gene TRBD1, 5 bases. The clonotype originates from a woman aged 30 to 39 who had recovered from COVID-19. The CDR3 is CASSLRRANTGELFF. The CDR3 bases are TGTGCCAGCAGCTTGCGCAGGGCGAACACCGGGGAGCTGTTTTTT.